These 24 T cell receptor beta chains were all obtained from the same sample, sequenced in a study of regulatory T cells in long-lasting Graves disease. Building of the TCR beta libraries involved iRepertoire HTBI primers and Arm-PCR of CDR3 regions. MiXCR, applied by TCRdb to the multiplex PCR reads, yields one record per CDR3 protein. The table includes some 450,000 distinct CDR3 sequences, over 15% detected once. As for time point: newly diagnosed GD, antithyroid drugs for less than 3 months. Scientists built the TCR library using RNA that was extracted from PBMCs. These data are also associated with another study on T cells in Graves' hyperthyroidism and ophthalmopathy.

Material: peripheral blood mononuclear cells (PBMCs), obtained at new diagnosis, from a patient treated with antithyroid drugs. The receptors originated from a woman aged 25 to 39 with Graves disease.

This clonotype showed up many times. The chain employs TRBV2 and TRBJ2-1, with a tentative D call TRBD1 (6 bases). Germline CDR1 is SNHLY and CDR2 is FYNNEI. The CDR3 sequence is 18 residues long. Trimming removed 7 bases from V and 6 bases from J, with 28 bases in between. CDR3 coding DNA: TGTGCCAGCAAGGGGGAGAAAAACAGAAGGTGGGTTACCAATGAGCAGTTCTTC. Its translation is CASKGEKNRRWVTNEQFF.

The J gene is TRBJ1-1, the V gene TRBV5-4, with D tentatively TRBD1 (5 bases). The CDR3 is 14 residues long. The ends were cut back, 4 bases at V and 1 base at J, with 11 bases in the middle. In germline, CDR1 is SGHNT, CDR2 YYREEE (reference sequence). This chain's CDR3 is CASSRRQGNTEAFF. CDR3 in DNA: TGTGCCAGCAGCCGCCGTCAGGGGAACACTGAAGCTTTCTTT.

Points on this clonotype: This may arise from a read error, as a much more abundant clone is one base away. As DNA, the CDR3 is TGTGCCATCAGGCGGGACTCAGCGGTAGATGAGCAGTTCTTC. It yields the protein CAIRRDSAVDEQFF. The chain has TRBV10-3 and TRBJ2-1; D perhaps matches TRBD2 (6 bases). CDR1 and CDR2 from the germline V gene are ENHRY and SYGVKD. The CDR3 sequence is 14 residues long. Trimming pared 6 bases from V and 8 bases from J, leaving 17 bases between.

This clonotype was counted at least ten times. The chain has TRBV11-2 and TRBJ2-1; TRBD2 matches at 7 bases. This CDR3 region has 16 residues. J lost 5 bases, V lost 1 base, and 8 bases had no gene match. The germline V gene encodes CDR1 SGHAT and CDR2 FQNNGV. CDR3 protein: CASSLAPAGVHNEQFF. CDR3 bases: TGTGCCAGCAGCTTAGCCCCTGCGGGAGTCCACAATGAGCAGTTCTTC.

This clonotype was seen ten or more times. The rearrangement links TRBV19 to TRBJ1-2; D is possibly TRBD1 (5 bases). Germline assignment: CDR1 LNHDA and CDR2 SQIVND (reference sequence). V was cut by 3 bases and J by 1 base, with 18 bases left in between. This CDR3 has 17 amino acids. The CDR3 region has the DNA TGTGCCAGTAGTATGGCAACAGGAATAATAAGTAACTATGGCTACACCTTC. Protein sequence: CASSMATGIISNYGYTF. The full variable domain, completed using reference TRBV19 and TRBJ1-2, is DGGITQSPKYLFRKEGQNVTLSCEQNLNHDAMYWYRQDPGQGLRLIYYSQIVNDFQKGDIAEGYSVSREKKESFPLTVTSAQKNPTAFYLCASSMATGIISNYGYTFGSGTRLTVV.

Concerning this clonotype: Just one base apart from a much larger clone, this may be a read error. This sequence joins TRBV5-1 and TRBJ2-5, with TRBD2 matching 11 bases. Germline V CDR1 and CDR2: SGHRS, YFSETQ. This CDR3 contains 16 residues. The CDR3 loop reads CASSYMLAGGQETQSF. CDR3 nucleotides: TGCGCCAGCAGCTACATGTTAGCGGGAGGGCAAGAGACCCAGTCCTTC.

The chain links TRBV20-1 to TRBJ1-2; a weak D match, TRBD1 (6 bases). With 3 bases removed from V and 0 bases from J, the gap between germline ends came to 23 bases. CDR1 and CDR2 from the germline V gene are DFQATT and SNEGSKA (reference sequence). This CDR3 spans 18 amino acids. CDR3 loop: CSASPPSTGRLSNYGYTF. DNA for the CDR3: TGCAGTGCTAGCCCTCCCTCTACAGGGAGACTTTCTAACTATGGCTACACCTTC.

This clonotype was seen only a few times. The rearrangement uses TRBV6-1 and TRBJ2-7, with a possible D match to TRBD1 (5 bases). Germline assignment: CDR1 MNHNS and CDR2 SASEGT. The CDR3 consists of 17 residues. Between the trimmed V and J ends, which lost 2 bases and 3 bases, there was a span of 20 bases. CDR3 region: CASSESLGVSDLYEQYF. In DNA, the CDR3 is TGTGCCAGCAGTGAATCTTTAGGGGTGTCAGACCTCTACGAGCAGTACTTC.

This clonotype came up many times. The chain links TRBV6-1 to TRBJ2-2; no clear D. V was cut by 8 bases and J by 0 bases, with 10 bases left in between. The CDR3 has 14 residues. CDR1 MNHNS and CDR2 SASEGT come from the germline V gene. The CDR3 nucleotides are TGTGCCAGCGCCGAGATGGCGAACACCGGGGAGCTGTTTTTT. This sequence encodes CASAEMANTGELFF.

The sample holds many counts of this clonotype. This chain joins TRBV6-1 and TRBJ2-2; D remains ambiguous. The germline V gene encodes CDR1 MNHNS and CDR2 SASEGT. This CDR3 has 15 residues. V lost 5 bases to trimming and J lost 0 bases, with 10 bases between them. The DNA for the CDR3 is TGTGCCAGCAGTCCGCTGGGTCCGAACACCGGGGAGCTGTTTTTT. It translates to CASSPLGPNTGELFF.

The CDR3 here is CSVEDPGTGGRGGYTF. For the CDR3, the DNA is TGCAGCGTTGAAGATCCCGGGACAGGGGGCAGGGGTGGCTACACCTTC. The V and J genes are TRBV29-1 and TRBJ1-2; TRBD1 matches at 12 bases. CDR1 is SQVTM, CDR2 ANQGSEA, per germline. This CDR3 has 16 amino acids. V gave up 0 bases and J gave up 7 bases; unmatched junction bases: 9.

This clonotype was found many times. The chain recombines TRBV27 with TRBJ1-1; perhaps TRBD1 as D (5 bases). CDR1 and CDR2 (germline): MNHEY, SMNVEV (reference sequence). This CDR3 has 14 amino acids. Trimming cost V 5 bases and J 3 bases, with 13 bases left between them. The CDR3 loop is CASSRAGFHTEAFF. The CDR3 DNA sequence: TGTGCCAGCAGTCGGGCAGGGTTCCACACTGAAGCTTTCTTT.

This clonotype has at least ten counts. The V and J genes are TRBV2 and TRBJ2-5; no definite D call. This CDR3 spans 12 amino acids. V was cut by 8 bases and J by 5 bases, with 12 bases left in between. Germline lookup yields CDR1 SNHLY and CDR2 FYNNEI. This CDR3 is CASRVHRETQYF. CDR3 sequence (DNA): TGTGCCAGCCGGGTTCATCGGGAGACCCAGTACTTC.

The sample holds many counts of this clonotype. This sequence joins TRBV10-3 and TRBJ1-5; D call uncertain. Germline CDR1 reads ENHRY; CDR2 reads SYGVKD. The CDR3 has 14 amino acids. V was cut by 4 bases and J by 4 bases, with 11 bases left in between. CDR3 bases: TGTGCCATCAGTGCGAACACGGGGAATCAGCCCCAGCATTTT. This codes for CAISANTGNQPQHF.

This clonotype was observed a few times. The genes are TRBV27 and TRBJ2-3; no firm D call. The CDR3 is 16 residues long. V was pared by 1 base and J by 2 bases, with 13 bases between. Germline assignment: CDR1 MNHEY and CDR2 SMNVEV (reference sequence). This CDR3 is CASSLYLRTPTDTQYF. The CDR3 DNA follows: TGTGCCAGCAGTTTATACTTACGGACCCCCACAGATACGCAGTATTTT.

This clonotype was seen at least ten times. This rearrangement joins TRBV11-3 to TRBJ2-3; D remains unclear. Germline V gene lookup returns CDR1 SGHNT and CDR2 YENEEA. The CDR3 consists of 14 residues. Trimming cost V 0 bases and J 6 bases, with 10 bases left between them. The DNA of the CDR3 is TGTGCCAGCAGCTTAGAAGTCCTACGGGATACGCAGTATTTT. Amino acid sequence: CASSLEVLRDTQYF. Supplemented by reference TRBV11-3 and TRBJ2-3, the full variable domain reads EAGVVQSPRYKIIEKKQPVAFWCNPISGHNTLYWYLQNLGQGPELLIRYENEEAVDDSQLPKDRFSAERLKGVDSTLKIQPAELGDSAVYLCASSLEVLRDTQYFGPGTRLTVL.

The rearrangement uses TRBV28 and TRBJ2-6, with D perhaps given as TRBD1 or TRBD2 (6 bases each). V gave up 5 bases and J gave up 0 bases, with 14 bases separating them. The CDR3 has 17 residues. CDR1 is MDHEN and CDR2 is SYDVKM in the germline V gene. CDR3 protein: CASSPTGGGSGANVLTF. CDR3 nucleotides: TGTGCCAGCAGTCCGACTGGAGGGGGCTCTGGGGCCAACGTCCTGACTTTC.

The V call is TRBV12-3 or TRBV12-4, the J call TRBJ1-1, with 8 bases aligning to TRBD1. This CDR3 comprises 13 residues. The V gene end was trimmed by 5 bases and the J gene end by 8 bases; junction bases not matched to a gene: 7. In DNA, the CDR3 is TGTGCCAGCAGTCGACAGGGGTTTAGGGAAGCTTTCTTT. Its translation is CASSRQGFREAFF.

CDR3 coding DNA: TGCGCCAGCAGCTTGCGGGCATCAGCCAAAAACATTCAGTACTTC. Encoded protein: CASSLRASAKNIQYF. This chain links TRBV5-1 with TRBJ2-4; D gene unclear. There are 15 residues in the CDR3. Germline V gene data show CDR1 as SGHRS and CDR2 as YFSETQ. V lost 1 base, J lost 0 bases, and 8 bases lay in between.

This clonotype was counted only a few times. This chain links TRBV7-2 with TRBJ2-2; D not certain. V shed 5 bases and J shed 3 bases, with 7 bases lying between them. CDR1 and CDR2 (germline): SGHTA, FQGNSA. This CDR3 contains 13 residues. The CDR3 nucleotides are TGTGCCAGCAGCGCAAGCTACACCGGGGAGCTGTTTTTT. It yields the protein CASSASYTGELFF. Full variable domain (outside the CDR3, taken from reference TRBV7-2 and TRBJ2-2): GAGVSQSPSNKVTEKGKDVELRCDPISGHTALYWYRQSLGQGLEFLIYFQGNSAPDKSGLPSDRFSAERTGGSVSTLTIQRTQQEDSAVYLCASSASYTGELFFGEGSRLTVL.

In its sample, this clonotype was seen a few times. V usage is TRBV4-1 and J usage is TRBJ2-7, with 11 bases matching TRBD1. The CDR3 contains 16 residues. CDR1 and CDR2 (germline): MGHRA, YSYEKL. V was clipped by 3 bases and J by 3 bases; unmatched bases: 7. CDR3 amino acids: CASSQAPGQGVYEQYF. For the CDR3, the DNA is TGCGCCAGCAGCCAGGCCCCGGGACAGGGGGTCTACGAGCAGTACTTC.

The sample holds a few counts of this clonotype. This chain uses TRBV15 with TRBJ2-6; D not certain. CDR1 and CDR2 (germline): LNHNV, YYDKDF (reference sequence). The CDR3 spans 15 residues. The V end was cut by 5 bases, the J end by 1 base, with 9 bases between. The CDR3 DNA reads TGTGCCACCAGCTTAAGCGCATCTGGGGCCAACGTCCTGACTTTC. It codes for CATSLSASGANVLTF.

In its sample, this clonotype was seen many times. The V and J genes are TRBV14 and TRBJ2-4; D might be TRBD2 (6 bases). The CDR3 length is 16 residues. Germline-derived CDR1 and CDR2 are SGHDN and FVKESK. Trimming removed 1 base at V and 6 bases at J, with 16 bases between. The CDR3 DNA reads as TGTGCCAGCAGCCAAGCTCGCGGGATAGCCGGAAACATTCAGTACTTC. Residues: CASSQARGIAGNIQYF.

The DNA of the CDR3 is TGTGCCTTCACAGGGCTGGAGACCCAGTACTTC. Translated, it gives CAFTGLETQYF. V and J are TRBV30 and TRBJ2-5, with D possibly matching TRBD1 (6 bases). V lost 7 bases and J 5 bases, leaving 11 bases between the germline ends. Germline-derived CDR1 and CDR2 are GTSNPN and SVGIG (reference sequence). The CDR3 is 11 amino acids.